The 20 T cell receptor beta chains below all came from one sample that was sequenced in a study of cytomegalovirus exposure and HLA in healthy donors. PCR primers comprised 60 Vbeta and 13 Jbeta primers. Repertoires were generated with immunoSEQ multiplex PCR, while TCRdb's copy carries only in-frame clones and drops some. Among 130,000 or so clones, about 80% were seen once, and the ten largest hold approximately 9.1%. Source material: PBMCs. The source of these receptors is a woman in her 50s in good health and CMV-seropositive.

This clone was counted only a few times. The J gene is TRBJ2-7, the V gene TRBV27, with D perhaps TRBD2 (6 bases). The V end was cut by 4 bases, the J end by 3 bases, with 16 bases between. The length of the CDR3 is 15 residues. Germline assignment: CDR1 MNHEY and CDR2 SMNVEV (reference sequence). CDR3 sequence reads: CASSSPGLGYYEQYF. In nucleotides, the CDR3 is TGTGCCAGCAGTTCCCCGGGACTGGGCTACTACGAGCAGTACTTC.

This clone has just a few counts. The chain carries TRBV5-1 and TRBJ2-5; 7 nucleotides align to TRBD1. The V and J ends lost 4 bases and 5 bases, in that order; junction bases with no gene match: 11. The germline V gene has CDR1 SGHRS and CDR2 YFSETQ. This CDR3 is 15 amino acids long. The CDR3 spells CASSRQGMPEETQYF. In DNA form, the CDR3 reads TGCGCCAGCAGCCGACAGGGAATGCCCGAGGAGACCCAGTACTTC.

The chain joins TRBV5-1 to TRBJ2-3; a possible D gene is TRBD1 (5 bases). The V gene's germline CDR1 is SGHRS and CDR2 YFSETQ. This CDR3 region has 15 residues. Trimming removed 4 bases at V and 4 bases at J, with 16 bases between. As DNA, the CDR3 is TGCGCCAGCAGCCAACAGGCCAACCCCCCAGATACGCAGTATTTT. Translation gives CASSQQANPPDTQYF. The full variable domain, in which reference TRBV5-1 and TRBJ2-3 provide the parts outside the CDR3, is KAGVTQTPRYLIKTRGQQVTLSCSPISGHRSVSWYQQTPGQGLQFLFEYFSETQRNKGNFPGRFSGRQFSNSRSEMNVSTLELGDSALYLCASSQQANPPDTQYFGPGTRLTVL.

The chain carries TRBV15 and TRBJ2-3, with D tentatively TRBD1 (6 bases). With 1 base removed from V and 2 bases from J, the gap between germline ends came to 19 bases. The CDR3 sequence is 18 residues long. Germline-derived CDR1 and CDR2 are LNHNV and YYDKDF (reference sequence). The CDR3, as DNA: TGTGCCACCAGCAGAGCCCACATCAGGACAGCCGACACAGATACGCAGTATTTT. Protein product: CATSRAHIRTADTDTQYF. Full variable domain (rest looked up from reference TRBV15 and TRBJ2-3): DAMVIQNPRYQVTQFGKPVTLSCSQTLNHNVMYWYQQKSSQAPKLLFHYYDKDFNNEADTPDNFQSRRPNTSFCFLDIRSPGLGDTAMYLCATSRAHIRTADTDTQYFGPGTRLTVL.

This clone showed up just once. The J gene is TRBJ2-7, the V gene TRBV21-1; TRBD2 is taken as the D call from the table, unchecked against the DNA. TRBV21-1 is termed a pseudogene. This CDR3 comprises 18 residues. In DNA, the CDR3 is TGTGCCAGCAGCAAAGGTACCACCGGGGGGAGGGTGGGTTACGAGCAGTACTTC. This gives the protein CASSKGTTGGRVGYEQYF.

The chain joins TRBV27 to TRBJ1-5; 9 nucleotides agree with TRBD1. The CDR3 totals 16 residues. V lost 5 bases, J lost 0 bases, and 5 bases stayed unmatched. CDR1 and CDR2 (germline): MNHEY, SMNVEV (reference sequence). The CDR3 DNA sequence: TGTGCCAGCAGTCCCGACAGGGGGGATAGCAATCAGCCCCAGCATTTT. This translates into CASSPDRGDSNQPQHF.

This clone was observed a single time. The chain couples TRBV18 to TRBJ2-7; TRBD2 is a possible D gene (5 bases). The CDR3 spans 15 residues. Germline values: CDR1 KGHSH, CDR2 LQKENI. Trimming took off 0 bases at V and 3 bases at J, with 12 bases between the two ends. The CDR3 region is CASSPPSPGGYEQYF. The CDR3 DNA sequence: TGTGCCAGCTCACCACCGTCCCCCGGAGGCTACGAGCAGTACTTC.

In DNA form, the CDR3 reads TGCAGCGTTGTTAGGGGGACAGGAAACACCATATATTTT. Residues: CSVVRGTGNTIYF. This chain links TRBV29-1 with TRBJ1-3; possibly TRBD1 for D (6 bases). V lost 4 bases and J lost 4, with 11 bases in between. Germline CDR1 reads SQVTM; CDR2 reads ANQGSEA. The length of the CDR3 is 13 residues.

The chain joins TRBV7-2 to TRBJ2-7; the D gene is possibly TRBD2 (5 bases). Germline loops: CDR1 SGHTA, CDR2 FQGNSA. Trimming stripped 4 bases from V and 4 bases from J, with 8 bases between. This CDR3 has 12 amino acids. The CDR3 protein is CASSWTGYEQYF. CDR3 in DNA: TGTGCCAGCAGCTGGACTGGGTACGAGCAGTACTTC.

The chain is built from TRBV30 and TRBJ1-2; TRBD1 matches 9 bases. This CDR3 is 13 amino acids long. With 8 bases clipped from V and 7 bases from J, the junction kept 11 bases outside the gene matches. CDR1 and CDR2 (germline): GTSNPN, SVGIG (reference sequence). DNA of the CDR3: TGTGCCCAGGTGGACAGGGGAGGATGTGGCTACACCTTC. Its protein is CAQVDRGGCGYTF.

As DNA, the CDR3 is TGTGCCAGTAGTACGCTGGGGCACACTGAAGCTTTCTTT. It translates to CASSTLGHTEAFF. The chain joins TRBV19 to TRBJ1-1; tentatively, D is TRBD1 (5 bases). The CDR3 is made up of 13 amino acids. Germline lookup yields CDR1 LNHDA and CDR2 SQIVND (reference sequence). Trimming removed 4 bases from V and 3 bases from J, with 9 bases in between.

The chain carries TRBV5-1 and TRBJ1-1; 8 bases are shared with TRBD1. Trimming cost V 4 bases and J 5 bases; bases outside gene matches: 19. The CDR3 extends over 18 amino acids. CDR1 is SGHRS, CDR2 YFSETQ, per germline. CDR3 nucleotide sequence: TGCGCCAGCAGCCCCGGGGGGCAGGGGGCAGGTTGGAAGACTGAAGCTTTCTTT. Its protein product is CASSPGGQGAGWKTEAFF.

J is TRBJ2-7 and V is TRBV27; D is ambiguous. The V end was cut by 7 bases, the J end by 4 bases, with 14 bases between. The V gene's germline CDR1 is MNHEY and CDR2 SMNVEV (reference sequence). The CDR3 loop spans 13 amino acids. The CDR3 here is CASIPPFGYEQYF. DNA for the CDR3: TGTGCCAGCATCCCGCCCTTCGGGTACGAGCAGTACTTC.

The rearrangement links TRBV12-5 to TRBJ1-2; 7 bases agree with TRBD1. The CDR3 is made up of 13 amino acids. Germline CDR1 is LGHNT and CDR2 is FRNRAP. The J segment lost 13 bases and the V segment lost 2 bases, leaving 10 bases of the junction unmatched. CDR3 loop: CASGLTTGAVGTF. The CDR3 DNA sequence: TGTGCTAGTGGTTTGACAACAGGGGCCGTTGGCACCTTC. Filled out from reference TRBV12-5 and TRBJ1-2, the complete variable domain reads DARVTQTPRHKVTEMGQEVTMRCQPILGHNTVFWYRQTMMQGLELLAYFRNRAPLDDSGMPKDRFSAEMPDATLATLKIQPSEPRDSAVYFCASGLTTGAVGTFGSGTRLTVV.

This clone was counted a few times. The genes are TRBV2 and TRBJ2-1, with D perhaps matching TRBD2 (7 bases). Germline CDR1 reads SNHLY; CDR2 reads FYNNEI. V lost 11 bases and J 5 bases, leaving 22 bases between the germline ends. CDR3 length: 15 amino acids. CDR3 residues: CAALFVGGGNNEQFF. As DNA, the CDR3 is TGTGCCGCCCTCTTCGTTGGCGGGGGCAACAATGAGCAGTTCTTC.

CDR3 residues: CASSLAGGATDTQYF. The DNA for the CDR3 is TGTGCCAGCAGCTTAGCGGGGGGGGCGACAGATACGCAGTATTTT. The rearrangement links TRBV7-2 to TRBJ2-3; a possible D gene is TRBD2 (7 bases). The germline V gene encodes CDR1 SGHTA and CDR2 FQGNSA. CDR3 size: 15 residues. The germline V and J ends were trimmed by 0 bases and 3 bases, with 10 bases remaining between them. Full variable domain (remainder filled in from reference TRBV7-2 and TRBJ2-3): GAGVSQSPSNKVTEKGKDVELRCDPISGHTALYWYRQSLGQGLEFLIYFQGNSAPDKSGLPSDRFSAERTGGSVSTLTIQRTQQEDSAVYLCASSLAGGATDTQYFGPGTRLTVL.

The chain combines TRBV9 with TRBJ2-7; 7 bases fit TRBD2. This CDR3 region has 14 residues. Germline V gives CDR1 SGDLS, CDR2 YYNGEE. V was clipped by 6 bases and J by 4 bases; unmatched bases: 10. In DNA form, the CDR3 reads TGTGCCAGCATCTTGGGGGGGAGTCAGTACGAGCAGTACTTC. The encoded protein is CASILGGSQYEQYF.

As DNA, the CDR3 is TGCGCCAGCAGTCGCATCTCCCCGGGGGGCCTTGGGAGTGCTTTCTTT. This gives the protein CASSRISPGGLGSAFF. The chain employs TRBV23-1 and TRBJ1-1; D is perhaps TRBD1 (6 bases). TRBV23-1 qualifies as an ORF whose function is uncertain. The CDR3 totals 16 residues. V shed 4 bases and J shed 11 bases, with 26 bases lying between them.

J is TRBJ1-2 and V is TRBV30; D remains unclear. CDR3 size: 11 residues. The V and J ends lost 4 bases and 7 bases respectively, with 10 bases between them. CDR1 GTSNPN and CDR2 SVGIG come from the germline V gene (reference sequence). CDR3 nucleotides: TGTGCCTGGAATATCATCGGTGGCTACACCTTC. Amino acid sequence: CAWNIIGGYTF.

This clone was seen just once. The rearrangement links TRBV11-2 to TRBJ2-5; 9 bases match TRBD2. From germline, CDR1 is SGHAT and CDR2 FQNNGV. Trimming at V came to 3 bases and at J to 1 base, leaving 3 bases not matched to a gene. The CDR3 extends over 15 amino acids. The CDR3 DNA reads TGTGCCAGCAGCTTCAATAGCGGGGGCCAAGAGACCCAGTACTTC. This codes for CASSFNSGGQETQYF.